This TCR beta chain stems from a study of T-cell memory formation after mild COVID-19 listed by TCRdb under 2021. Regarding the research as a whole: TCR sequence clusters from the two donors were largely donor specific. T-cell clones expanding and contracting after mild COVID-19 in two donors were tracked by longitudinal TCRalpha and TCRbeta repertoire sequencing. Two young, previously healthy adult volunteers, one female and one male, were included in the cohort. General conclusions and limits of the study: Only a couple of mild cases were covered in the study, and larger cohorts including severe cases with pre-infection samples were considered necessary. The detection of some responding clones in pre-infection memory suggests that pre-existing cross-reactive memory T cells joined the SARS-CoV-2 response. SARS-CoV-2 specificity was not confirmed for the second-wave clones peaking on day 37. Contracting CD4+ clones were located mainly in the CM and EM memory subsets, whereas CD8+ clones were found to be enriched in EMRA. Balanced CD4/CD8 phenotypes were observed for clones contracting from day 15 to 85, whereas a bias towards CD4+ was observed for a second wave of clones expanding from day 15 to 37.

TCRdb records Illumina NovaSeq 6000 as the sequencer. TCRalpha and TCRbeta cDNA libraries were constructed by 5'RACE with constant-segment primers, with sample barcodes and unique molecular identifiers being introduced. RNA was extracted from every sample with Trizol reagent. The libraries were amplified in two PCR steps, and the second step added a second sample barcode and Illumina TruSeq adapters. Libraries were sequenced on an Illumina NovaSeq with 2 x 150 bp paired-end reads. In the source study's methods: The reads were demultiplexed and collapsed into UMI-guided consensus sequences using migec v1.2.7. Using mixcr v2.1.11, the UMI consensuses were aligned to TRA and TRB V and J templates and assembled into clonotypes. A clonotype was counted as expanded or contracted only when both edgeR and NoisET called the clonotype significant, with the noise models trained on biological replicates. For edgeR calls, the cutoffs were a false discovery rate-adjusted p below 0.01 and a log2 fold-change threshold of 1. As an exploratory analysis of dynamics, max-normalized trajectories of the 1000 most abundant clonotypes were examined by PCA with hierarchical clustering. Each responding clone was given a CD4 or CD8 phenotype based on the CD4+ and CD8+ repertoires, which had been sequenced separately. TCRdb reprocessing: public reads trimmed at Q25 with fastp, clones called with MiXCR, in-frame beta chains kept. Records with the same CDR3 protein are collapsed into one entry carrying the most frequent genes and DNA. TCRdb's processing, not the authors', yielded these V and J calls. This sample lists about 400,000 distinct CDR3 sequences; approximately 19% were detected once. Of the sample, approximately 21% is held by the ten largest clones.

Via the germline V gene, CDR1 is SQVTM and CDR2 ANQGSEA. V loses 6 bases of germline sequence and J loses 2 bases, and the interval between the two ends is 11 bases. The CDR3 goes from the cysteine to the phenylalanine over 13 residues. Only CDR3 DNA is held: 39 bases, read in frame from base 1. As for this clonotype: The clone's antigen remains unknown. It has no much larger one-base neighbor in the sample; base qualities were not kept.

Ficoll-Paque density gradient centrifugation was the method used to isolate PBMCs. The receptor was isolated from a man between 18 and 35 years old who had mild COVID-19 (a few samples of this study predate the infection). The sample titles of this study are shuffled in the database, so cell type and time point are left out; the donor was told from shared clones. The sequencing input was PBMCs or a T cell subset sorted from them (not recorded which). The chain is encoded by TRBV29-1 joined to TRBJ1-5; the D gene is possibly TRBD1, with 6 bases matching. The CDR3 reads CSVQGYGNQPQHF. DNA sequence: TGCAGCGTACAGGGCTACGGCAATCAGCCCCAGCATTTT. Beyond the CDR3, the reference TRBV29-1 and TRBJ1-5 genes provide the residues; the full variable domain reads: SAVISQKPSRDICQRGTSLTIQCQVDSQVTMMFWYRQQPGQSLTLIATANQGSEATYESGFVIDKFPISRPNLTFSTLTVSNMSPEDSSIYLCSVQGYGNQPQHFGDGTRLSIL.